Below are 30 T cell receptor beta chains sequenced from a single sample in a study of blood T cells in healthy people across ages. A second PCR, run for about 7 to 11 cycles, used a sample-barcoded 5' primer plus a J-beta primer mix. TCRdb independently ran MiXCR on the 5' RACE reads; one entry per CDR3 protein. This sample has about 600,000 distinct CDR3 sequences, with under 55% found just once. Sample: blood. The receptors originated from a man older than 75 in good health.

This clonotype showed up just a few times. The genes are TRBV20-1 and TRBJ1-4, with D possibly TRBD1 on 5 matching bases. Trimming removed 0 bases at V and 6 bases at J, with 11 bases between. CDR1 and CDR2 (germline): DFQATT, SNEGSKA (reference sequence). The CDR3 is 14 amino acids. The CDR3 DNA reads as TGCAGTGCTAGAGATGCGGCCAGGGATGAAAAACTGTTTTTT. Translated: CSARDAARDEKLFF.

This clonotype was observed a handful of times. The chain uses TRBV20-1 and TRBJ2-5, with 12 bases lining up with TRBD2. Germline assignment: CDR1 DFQATT and CDR2 SNEGSKA (reference sequence). Trimming removed 6 bases from V and 1 base from J; junction bases left unmatched: 3. The CDR3 loop spans 14 amino acids. The CDR3 loop is CSAKTSGGQETQYF. The CDR3 DNA sequence: TGCAGTGCGAAGACTAGCGGGGGCCAAGAGACCCAGTACTTC.

The chain carries TRBV12-3 or TRBV12-4 and TRBJ2-5; possibly TRBD2 for D (6 bases). The CDR3 spans 16 residues. The V end lost 8 bases, the J end lost 2 bases, and 21 bases lay between the germline ends. This CDR3 is CASSVRIADKQETQYF. The CDR3 DNA sequence: TGTGCCAGCTCAGTCCGGATAGCGGATAAACAAGAGACCCAGTACTTC.

The chain couples TRBV5-1 to TRBJ2-1; perhaps TRBD2 as D (5 bases). CDR3 size: 16 residues. Germline values: CDR1 SGHRS, CDR2 YFSETQ. Trimming removed 1 base from V and 0 bases from J, with 11 bases in between. The CDR3 here is CASSLLATSSYNEQFF. The CDR3 DNA follows: TGCGCCAGCAGCTTGCTAGCAACGAGCTCCTACAATGAGCAGTTCTTC.

The CDR3 sequence is CASSLDNSNEQFF. CDR3 nucleotides: TGTGCCAGCAGTTTGGACAACTCCAATGAGCAGTTCTTC. The chain couples TRBV6-6 to TRBJ2-1; maybe TRBD1 (5 bases). CDR3 length: 13 amino acids. Germline V gene sequence: CDR1 MNHNY, CDR2 SVGAGI (reference sequence). Deletions cut 4 bases from V and 6 bases from J, with 10 bases between.

The V call is TRBV18, the J call TRBJ1-2; D remains ambiguous. V lost 5 bases to trimming and J lost 5 bases, with 12 bases between them. Germline CDR1 reads KGHSH; CDR2 reads LQKENI. This CDR3 has 13 residues. The CDR3 nucleotides are TGTGCCAGCTCAAACCGGGAACCTTATGGCTACACCTTC. Protein: CASSNREPYGYTF.

The chain employs TRBV7-3 and TRBJ2-1; TRBD1 matches 9 bases. CDR1 and CDR2 (germline): SGHTA, FQGTGA. This CDR3 contains 16 residues. V was pared by 3 bases and J by 3 bases, with 6 bases of the junction left unmatched. For the CDR3, the DNA is TGTGCCAGCAGCTTCGATGCGGGACAGGGCTACAATGAGCAGTTCTTC. Translation gives CASSFDAGQGYNEQFF.

The chain employs TRBV4-3 and TRBJ2-3; 7 nucleotides match TRBD2. Losses at the gene ends were 1 base for V and 5 bases for J; bases not matched to a gene: 6. The germline V gene has CDR1 LGHNA and CDR2 YSLEER. This CDR3 has 15 amino acids. CDR3 sequence: CASSQGSGRGDTQYF. The CDR3 DNA reads as TGCGCCAGCAGCCAAGGCAGTGGGAGGGGAGATACGCAGTATTTT.

This clonotype occurred a few times. This chain joins TRBV20-1 and TRBJ1-1, with D maybe TRBD1 (5 bases). CDR3 length: 14 residues. Trimming took off 2 bases at V and 1 base at J, with 11 bases between the two ends. Germline CDR1 reads DFQATT; CDR2 reads SNEGSKA (reference sequence). The CDR3 DNA reads as TGCAGTGCTAGATTGGACACGGCGAACACTGAAGCTTTCTTT. This encodes CSARLDTANTEAFF.

This chain joins TRBV7-9 and TRBJ2-7; 8 nucleotides line up with TRBD1. The CDR3 is 19 amino acids. Germline loops: CDR1 SEHNR, CDR2 FQNEAQ (reference sequence). Trimming took 1 base from V and 2 from J; bases not matched to a gene: 16. CDR3 in amino acids: CASSLGSGGDFGTTYEQYF. As DNA, the CDR3 is TGTGCCAGCAGCTTAGGGTCAGGGGGCGACTTTGGAACGACCTACGAGCAGTACTTC.

Notes on this clonotype: This may arise from a read error, as a much more abundant clone is one base away. The genes are TRBV4-2 and TRBJ1-2, with a possible D match to TRBD1 (6 bases). Germline V lookup: CDR1 LGHNA, CDR2 YNFKEQ. The CDR3 totals 15 residues. CDR3 nucleotides: TGTGCCAGCAGCCAAGAGCCCGGGACATACTATGACTACACCTTC. This encodes CASSQEPGTYYDYTF.

This clonotype was detected only a few times. The gene calls are TRBV20-1 and TRBJ2-5; D could derive from TRBD1 or TRBD2 (5 bases each). The CDR3 spans 17 residues. V lost 7 bases, J lost 5 bases, and 29 bases lay in between. Germline loops: CDR1 DFQATT, CDR2 SNEGSKA (reference sequence). CDR3 region: CSGERVHQGSQLETQYF. The CDR3 coding sequence is TGCAGTGGGGAGAGGGTTCACCAGGGCTCCCAATTGGAGACCCAGTACTTC.

The V and J genes are TRBV28 and TRBJ2-7; D is unclear. With 5 bases removed from V and 2 bases from J, the gap between germline ends came to 13 bases. The V gene's germline CDR1 is MDHEN and CDR2 SYDVKM. This CDR3 spans 14 amino acids. CDR3 loop: CASSRPRQAYEQYF. Here the CDR3 DNA reads TGTGCCAGCAGTCGGCCGAGACAAGCCTACGAGCAGTACTTC.

The chain carries TRBV29-1 and TRBJ2-7; D unresolved. This CDR3 is built from 11 residues. V was trimmed by 6 bases and J by 3 bases, leaving 9 bases between them. CDR1 SQVTM and CDR2 ANQGSEA come from the germline V gene. The CDR3 DNA reads TGCAGCGTCGGTGTAGACTACGAGCAGTACTTC. Protein: CSVGVDYEQYF.

The chain employs TRBV9 and TRBJ2-7; unclear D gene. Per the germline V gene, CDR1 is SGDLS and CDR2 is YYNGEE. V lost 0 bases and J 7 bases, leaving 8 bases between the germline ends. CDR3 length: 12 residues. DNA for the CDR3: TGTGCCAGCAGCGTAGGAGGCGGAGAGCAGTACTTC. Its protein product is CASSVGGGEQYF.

CDR3 residues: CAISIDRDNYGYTF. As DNA, the CDR3 is TGTGCCATCAGTATTGACAGGGATAACTATGGCTACACCTTC. This rearrangement joins TRBV10-3 to TRBJ1-2; the match to TRBD1 covers 7 bases. There are 14 residues in the CDR3. CDR1 and CDR2 from the germline V gene are ENHRY and SYGVKD. V shed 5 bases, J shed 1 base, and the junction held 4 bases outside the gene matches.

Notes on this clonotype: One junction end does not reproduce the germline sequence, and a read error may be involved. The CDR3 spells CASRTATDAQYF. The CDR3, as DNA: TGTGCCAGCAGAACGGCCACAGATGCGCAGTATTTT. The gene calls are TRBV6-6 and TRBJ2-3, with D unclear. The germline V gene encodes CDR1 MNHNY and CDR2 SVGAGI (reference sequence). CDR3 length: 12 amino acids.

This chain connects TRBV20-1 to TRBJ1-1, with D possibly being TRBD1 (5 bases). This CDR3 comprises 13 residues. From germline, CDR1 is DFQATT and CDR2 SNEGSKA (reference sequence). Trimming took off 1 base at V and 4 bases at J, with 10 bases between the two ends. CDR3 DNA: TGCAGTGCTAGAGGATCGAGGGGCACTGAAGCTTTCTTT. Protein product: CSARGSRGTEAFF.

The genes are TRBV9 and TRBJ2-5; D possibly corresponds to TRBD2 (5 bases). The J call may be in error: the DNA end matches TRBJ2-7 better. This CDR3 spans 15 amino acids. Per germline, CDR1 SGDLS and CDR2 YYNGEE. The CDR3 is CASSPSRAETYEQYF. CDR3 coding DNA: TGTGCCAGCAGCCCCTCGCGAGCGGAAACCTACGAGCAGTACTTC.

This chain links TRBV6-2 or TRBV6-3 with TRBJ2-1, with unresolved D. CDR3 length: 14 residues. Trimming removed 2 bases from V and 0 bases from J, with 5 bases in between. Germline V gene data show CDR1 as MNHEY and CDR2 as SVGEGT. The DNA of the CDR3 is TGTGCCAGCAGTTACATTGTCTCCTACAATGAGCAGTTCTTC. It is translated as CASSYIVSYNEQFF.

This clonotype was recorded many times. This chain uses TRBV6-6 with TRBJ1-5; D is unclear. Trimming pared 3 bases from V and 4 bases from J, leaving 10 bases between. This CDR3 has 14 residues. CDR1 is MNHNY, CDR2 SVGAGI, per germline (reference sequence). CDR3 amino acids: CASSYGEVNQPQHF. The CDR3 DNA is TGTGCCAGCAGTTATGGGGAAGTAAATCAGCCCCAGCATTTT.

The chain combines TRBV6-5 with TRBJ1-1; weak D call: TRBD1 (5 bases). This CDR3 has 14 residues. The V gene's germline CDR1 is MNHEY and CDR2 SVGAGI. The ends were cut back, 8 bases at V and 3 bases at J, with 16 bases in the middle. The CDR3 loop reads CASLLVQGDTEAFF. For the CDR3, the DNA is TGTGCCAGCTTACTCGTCCAGGGTGACACTGAAGCTTTCTTT.

This rearrangement joins TRBV7-2 to TRBJ2-1; D unresolved. Germline CDR1 reads SGHTA; CDR2 reads FQGNSA. Trimming took 5 bases from V and 0 from J, leaving 14 bases between them. This CDR3 contains 16 residues. The CDR3 DNA sequence: TGTGCCAGCAGCCATGGTCAGAGGAGCTCCTACAATGAGCAGTTCTTC. Its translation is CASSHGQRSSYNEQFF.

This clonotype was seen only a few times. Here the CDR3 DNA reads TGTGCCAGCAGTGCGGACAGGGACAATCAGCCCCAGCATTTT. Its translation is CASSADRDNQPQHF. V is TRBV6-5 and J is TRBJ1-5, with 8 bases fitting TRBD1. V was pared by 5 bases and J by 3 bases, with 3 bases of the junction left unmatched. Looked up from germline, CDR1 is MNHEY and CDR2 is SVGAGI. The CDR3 is 14 residues long.

The J gene is TRBJ1-1, the V gene TRBV14; unclear D gene. The germline V gene encodes CDR1 SGHDN and CDR2 FVKESK. The CDR3 consists of 15 residues. Trimming took off 0 bases at V and 1 base at J, with 9 bases between the two ends. The CDR3 protein is CASSQDLVGNTEAFF. CDR3 nucleotide sequence: TGTGCCAGCAGCCAAGACTTAGTGGGGAACACTGAAGCTTTCTTT.

V and J are TRBV7-2 and TRBJ2-4, with D maybe TRBD1 (6 bases). Between the trimmed V and J ends, which lost 1 base and 9 bases, there was a span of 13 bases. This CDR3 comprises 14 residues. The V gene's germline CDR1 is SGHTA and CDR2 FQGNSA. The CDR3 loop reads CASSLERQGPIQYF. CDR3 bases: TGTGCCAGCAGCTTAGAGAGGCAGGGGCCCATTCAGTACTTC. Full variable domain (remainder filled in from reference TRBV7-2 and TRBJ2-4): GAGVSQSPSNKVTEKGKDVELRCDPISGHTALYWYRQSLGQGLEFLIYFQGNSAPDKSGLPSDRFSAERTGGSVSTLTIQRTQQEDSAVYLCASSLERQGPIQYFGAGTRLSVL.

The rearrangement links TRBV20-1 to TRBJ2-7, with D possibly matching TRBD1 (6 bases). Per germline, CDR1 DFQATT and CDR2 SNEGSKA (reference sequence). The V gene lost 7 bases and the J gene lost 0 bases, with 13 bases spanning the gap. There are 13 residues in the CDR3. This CDR3 is CSVTGTPSYEQYF. The CDR3 region has the DNA TGCAGTGTCACAGGGACCCCCTCCTACGAGCAGTACTTC.

This clonotype was seen a few times. J is TRBJ2-1 and V is TRBV29-1, with D possibly TRBD2 on 6 matching bases. Germline-derived CDR1 and CDR2 are SQVTM and ANQGSEA. The V end lost 6 bases, the J end lost 4 bases, and 16 bases lay between the germline ends. The length of the CDR3 is 14 residues. In nucleotides, the CDR3 is TGCAGCGTCGCTCGTAGCGGACTATACAATGAGCAGTTCTTC. Its protein is CSVARSGLYNEQFF.

V gene TRBV7-9 combines with J gene TRBJ2-3; D is perhaps TRBD2 (5 bases). CDR3 length equals 17 residues. CDR1 SEHNR and CDR2 FQNEAQ come from the germline V gene (reference sequence). V lost 4 bases, J lost 0 bases, and 17 bases lay in between. The CDR3 protein is CASSSVKAVPSTDTQYF. CDR3 bases: TGTGCCAGCAGCTCCGTTAAAGCGGTCCCGAGCACAGATACGCAGTATTTT. Full variable domain (missing parts from reference TRBV7-9 and TRBJ2-3): DTGVSQNPRHKITKRGQNVTFRCDPISEHNRLYWYRQTLGQGPEFLTYFQNEAQLEKSRLLSDRFSAERPKGSFSTLEIQRTEQGDSAMYLCASSSVKAVPSTDTQYFGPGTRLTVL.

The rearrangement links TRBV7-9 to TRBJ2-5; 7 positions agree with TRBD2. The J call may be mistaken, given a closer DNA end match to TRBJ2-7. This CDR3 region has 16 residues. Germline CDR1 SEHNR, CDR2 FQNEAQ (reference sequence). This CDR3 reads CASSRTSGLGGNEQYF. CDR3 DNA sequence: TGTGCCAGCAGCAGGACTTCGGGACTGGGGGGGAACGAGCAGTACTTC.